This entry describes one TCR beta chain. This clonotype has more than one count but fewer than ten. Its recognized antigen is unknown. Qualities for individual bases were not recorded, and no much larger clone is one base off. These data originate in a study of T cells after yellow fever vaccination (dated by TCRdb to 2018 to 2020). For the study in its entirety: The SMART-Seq v4 Ultra Low Input RNA kit was used to prepare libraries from fractions with low cell numbers. Bulk PBMC replicates and cell subsets were isolated from blood drawn at multiple timepoints before and after both primary and secondary immunization. Two healthy male donors made up the cohort, one aged 18 to 30 years and the other aged 30 to 40 years. To follow T-cell clones before and after both primary and booster YFV17D yellow fever vaccination, bulk TCR alpha and beta repertoires underwent longitudinal sequencing.

For CDR1 and CDR2, the germline V gene lists SGDLS and YYNGEE. From V the trimming removes 0 bases and from J it removes 9 bases, while the gene matches leave 5 bases of the junction unaccounted for. Spanning cysteine to phenylalanine, the CDR3 consists of 14 amino acids. Only CDR3 DNA remains: 42 bases, in frame from the first base. Results the study describes overall, beyond this receptor: The secondary T-cell response was weaker than the primary response but faster, peaking on day 5 instead of day 15. Computational filtering was required because FACS-sorted repertoires could contain abundant contaminating clonotypes from the bulk population. Most clones expanded after primary vaccination were re-detected after the booster (96% of CD4 and roughly 85% of CD8), suggesting broad memory maintenance. A small share of clonotypes occurred in both CD4 and CD8 compartments, likely arising from convergent recombination. Because only two donors were included in the study, the extent to which the findings can be generalized is limited.

The treatment or condition label, read with the paper, signifies: live attenuated yellow fever vaccine strain. Two biological replicates of bulk PBMCs were collected at each blood-draw timepoint. PBMCs were isolated from peripheral blood using a standard Ficoll-Paque protocol. RNA was extracted with TriZol from bulk PBMCs, CD4 and CD8 fractions, and dextramer-positive and dextramer-negative fractions. Synthesis of TCR cDNA relied on 5'RACE template switching, a step that introduced a universal primer site along with unique molecular identifiers. Priming for cDNA synthesis came from both the TCR alpha and TCR beta constant segments. Two PCR steps were used to amplify libraries, with sample barcodes and sequencing adapters being added in the second step. Libraries were sequenced on Illumina HiSeq 2500 (2x100 bp) or NovaSeq (2x150 bp). Per the original workflow: Demultiplexing of reads and collapsing into UMI consensus sequences were performed with MIGEC, and V(D)J alignment was carried out with MiXCR. Clonotypes responding to the vaccine were identified with edgeR on replicate PBMC samples, with the criteria of FDR below 0.01 and a log2 fold change above 5 up to day 15. Bulk clonotypes were assigned CD4 or CD8 identity according to which sequenced CD4 or CD8 repertoire held them at higher abundance. Through fastp at Q25 and MiXCR, TCRdb rebuilt clones from the public reads, retaining in-frame beta chains. Entries are consolidated by CDR3 protein sequence, retaining the most common genes and DNA. The V and J calls were determined by TCRdb, not by the authors. In this sample the table shows 550,000 to 750,000 distinct CDR3 sequences, about 13% of which occur a single time. Of the sample, around 15% falls within the top ten clones.

The receptor comes from a young man who received the YFV17D yellow fever vaccine. This sample comprised PBMCs, obtained on the day of the yellow fever booster vaccination. Rearrangement joined TRBV9 to TRBJ2-1, with 8 central nucleotides matching TRBD1. The nucleotide sequence reads as follows: TGTGCCAGCAGCGTAGACACAACAGGGGGTGAGCAGTTCTTC. Its amino acids are CASSVDTTGGEQFF.